This TCR beta chain stems from a study of CD8+ T cells in alopecia areata. Study information: Using the percentage of affected scalp area, treated patients' severity was scored.

Isolated RNA was reverse transcribed into cDNA used as the sequencing template. Method: immunoSEQ multiplex PCR; TCRdb's copy keeps in-frame clones and lacks some. Seen here are about 200,000 clones, over 55% observed once, and the top ten hold 0.95% to 1.1%. Treatment described: oral pan-JAK inhibitor, 5-10 mg twice daily. Sorted out of PBMCs were CD4+ T cells and CD8+ T cells. Remarks on this clone: Its antigen is unknown.

Findings and caveats of the study: Under tofacitinib, fewer expanded CD8+ clones appeared among the top 100 scalp clones.

The CDR3 consists of 12 residues. Trimming took off 5 bases at V and 5 bases at J, with 9 bases between the two ends. CDR1 and CDR2 from the germline V gene are SGHTA and FQGNSA. The material was CD4+ T cells sorted from blood, obtained at week 24, from a patient treated with tofacitinib. The rearrangement links TRBV7-2 to TRBJ1-2, with no clear D. The TCR originated in a human donor with alopecia areata. The CDR3 here is CASSQRTYGYTF. The DNA for the CDR3 is TGTGCCAGCAGCCAGCGGACTTATGGCTACACCTTC. Drawing the rest from reference TRBV7-2 and TRBJ1-2, the complete variable domain is GAGVSQSPSNKVTEKGKDVELRCDPISGHTALYWYRQSLGQGLEFLIYFQGNSAPDKSGLPSDRFSAERTGGSVSTLTIQRTQQEDSAVYLCASSQRTYGYTFGSGTRLTVV.